Shown below are 30 T cell receptor beta chains from a single sample sequenced in a study of identical twins. TCRdb independently ran MiXCR on the 5' RACE reads; one entry per CDR3 protein. In the table there are about 190,000 distinct CDR3 sequences, around a sixth of which are singletons. This sample was also put to use in a study of T cells expressing NK-cell markers.

Sequencing was done on a sample of CD8+ T cells sorted from blood. These receptor sequences come from a woman aged 18 to 35 in good health.

This clonotype was seen a few times. The chain joins TRBV6-2 or TRBV6-3 to TRBJ2-1; 9 bases line up with TRBD2. The CDR3 has 15 amino acids. Per the germline V gene, CDR1 is MNHEY and CDR2 is SVGEGT. The junction had 8 bases not matched to a gene; V was cut back by 5 bases and J by 6 bases. CDR3 amino acids: CASSRPGLATNEQFF. CDR3 coding DNA: TGTGCCAGCAGTCGACCGGGACTAGCCACCAATGAGCAGTTCTTC.

The chain uses TRBV29-1 and TRBJ2-4, with 7 bases lining up with TRBD2. Germline CDR1 and CDR2: SQVTM and ANQGSEA. CDR3 length equals 15 residues. The V gene end was trimmed by 2 bases and the J gene end by 3 bases; junction bases not matched to a gene: 7. CDR3 residues: CSVERGEGVKNIQYF. CDR3 nucleotide sequence: TGCAGCGTTGAACGTGGGGAGGGTGTCAAAAACATTCAGTACTTC. The whole variable domain, filled in from reference TRBV29-1 and TRBJ2-4, reads SAVISQKPSRDICQRGTSLTIQCQVDSQVTMMFWYRQQPGQSLTLIATANQGSEATYESGFVIDKFPISRPNLTFSTLTVSNMSPEDSSIYLCSVERGEGVKNIQYFGAGTRLSVL.

The chain has TRBV2 and TRBJ2-7; D remains unclear. The CDR3 length is 13 residues. Germline loops: CDR1 SNHLY, CDR2 FYNNEI. The ends were cut back, 7 bases at V and 0 bases at J, with 10 bases in the middle. The CDR3 loop reads CASTDLTSYEQYF. DNA of the CDR3: TGTGCCAGCACGGACCTTACCTCCTACGAGCAGTACTTC. Full variable domain (missing parts from reference TRBV2 and TRBJ2-7): EPEVTQTPSHQVTQMGQEVILRCVPISNHLYFYWYRQILGQKVEFLVSFYNNEISEKSEIFDDQFSVERPDGSNFTLKIRSTKLEDSAMYFCASTDLTSYEQYFGPGTRLTVT.

V gene TRBV7-9 combines with J gene TRBJ2-7; the D is unclear. Deletions cut 4 bases from V and 0 bases from J, with 19 bases between. Germline CDR1 and CDR2: SEHNR and FQNEAQ (reference sequence). CDR3 length equals 17 residues. The CDR3 spells CASSSTPPDGNSYEQYF. The DNA of the CDR3 is TGTGCCAGCAGCTCCACCCCTCCGGACGGTAACTCCTACGAGCAGTACTTC.

This clonotype came up many times. The rearrangement links TRBV5-5 to TRBJ2-1, with 12 bases identical to TRBD1. The CDR3 is 15 residues long. The ends lost 1 base at V and 8 bases at J; junction bases unmatched: 4. Germline assignment: CDR1 SGHKS and CDR2 YYEKEE (reference sequence). In nucleotides, the CDR3 is TGTGCCAGCAGCTTGTTTGGGACAGGGGGCGATGAGCAGTTCTTC. Its translation: CASSLFGTGGDEQFF.

The CDR3: CSALTSSRGRYEQYF. In DNA form, the CDR3 reads TGCAGTGCGCTGACTAGTTCTCGGGGACGATACGAGCAGTACTTC. The genes are TRBV20-1 and TRBJ2-7; D is possibly TRBD2 (6 bases). Looked up from germline, CDR1 is DFQATT and CDR2 is SNEGSKA (reference sequence). This CDR3 has 15 residues. Trimming shortened V by 6 bases and J by 4 bases, and 22 bases separated the two germline ends.

This rearrangement joins TRBV10-3 to TRBJ1-2; no definite D call. CDR1 is ENHRY, CDR2 SYGVKD, per germline. V was trimmed by 6 bases and J by 8 bases, leaving 16 bases between them. CDR3 length: 13 amino acids. For the CDR3, the DNA is TGTGCCATCAGCCCCGAAGGTTCCTACGGCTACACCTTC. This encodes CAISPEGSYGYTF.

This clonotype has more than one count but fewer than ten. This chain uses TRBV9 with TRBJ2-1; D not resolved. V was clipped by 0 bases and J by 5 bases, with 9 bases between them. Per germline, CDR1 SGDLS and CDR2 YYNGEE. The CDR3 is 14 residues long. CDR3 nucleotide sequence: TGTGCCAGCAGCGTAGAAGGTCTAGACAATGAGCAGTTCTTC. Protein product: CASSVEGLDNEQFF.

This sequence joins TRBV7-8 and TRBJ2-6, with no clear D. The CDR3 is 13 residues long. Germline V gene lookup returns CDR1 SGHVS and CDR2 FQNEAQ. V was trimmed by 3 bases and J by 0 bases, leaving 0 bases between them. CDR3 bases: TGTGCCAGCAGCTTCTCTGGGGCCAACGTCCTGACTTTC. Its translation: CASSFSGANVLTF.

This chain joins TRBV6-5 and TRBJ2-2; a weak D match, TRBD2 (5 bases). The germline V gene has CDR1 MNHEY and CDR2 SVGAGI. The CDR3 covers 15 residues. Trimming removed 0 bases from V and 5 bases from J, with 10 bases in between. This CDR3 reads CASSYSRGLTGELFF. The CDR3 DNA sequence: TGTGCCAGCAGTTACTCCCGGGGTTTGACCGGGGAGCTGTTTTTT.

This clonotype showed up just a few times. The rearrangement uses TRBV6-5 and TRBJ2-3; 10 nucleotides line up with TRBD1. After removal of 0 bases from V and 6 bases from J, the junction contained 12 bases not matched to a gene. CDR3 size: 18 residues. Per the germline V gene, CDR1 is MNHEY and CDR2 is SVGAGI. CDR3 in DNA: TGTGCCAGCAGTTACTCGTCTCCCGGGACAGGGGCGGGGGATACGCAGTATTTT. Protein product: CASSYSSPGTGAGDTQYF.

In its sample, this clonotype was seen a few times. The CDR3 sequence: CASSFGSGGDTQYF. For the CDR3, the DNA is TGTGCCAGCAGCTTCGGGTCGGGGGGAGATACGCAGTATTTT. V usage is TRBV5-6 and J usage is TRBJ2-3; 7 nucleotides line up with TRBD2. With V trimmed by 2 bases and J by 5 bases, 5 bases remained unmatched. The CDR3 is 14 amino acids. The germline gives CDR1 SGHDT, CDR2 YYEEEE.

This clonotype was counted a few times. V gene TRBV28 combines with J gene TRBJ2-1, with D perhaps matching TRBD2 (5 bases). Germline V CDR1 and CDR2: MDHEN, SYDVKM. The CDR3 is 12 residues long. V lost 6 bases and J lost 8, with 11 bases in between. The CDR3 coding sequence is TGTGCCAGCAGCCAACTAGTCCATGAGCAGTTCTTC. Translation: CASSQLVHEQFF.

The rearrangement links TRBV27 to TRBJ2-5, with a weak D call TRBD2 (5 bases). CDR3 size: 14 residues. V was cut by 3 bases and J by 4 bases, with 12 bases left in between. The germline gives CDR1 MNHEY, CDR2 SMNVEV (reference sequence). CDR3 sequence reads: CASSFIGGGETQYF. In nucleotides, the CDR3 is TGTGCCAGCAGTTTTATAGGAGGCGGAGAGACCCAGTACTTC.

This clonotype came up a few times. V is TRBV29-1 and J is TRBJ2-7, with 8 bases aligning to TRBD1. The length of the CDR3 is 15 residues. The germline V gene has CDR1 SQVTM and CDR2 ANQGSEA. The J segment lost 4 bases and the V segment lost 5 bases, leaving 13 bases of the junction unmatched. In DNA, the CDR3 is TGCAGCGTTTATGAGTCGACAGGGGATTGGTACGAGCAGTACTTC. This translates into CSVYESTGDWYEQYF.

This clonotype was counted a few times. The chain recombines TRBV4-1 with TRBJ2-3; no reliable D call. This CDR3 is built from 14 residues. The germline V gene has CDR1 MGHRA and CDR2 YSYEKL. V lost 0 bases to trimming and J lost 6 bases, with 10 bases between them. The chain's CDR3 is CASSQDIRADTQYF. CDR3 sequence (DNA): TGCGCCAGCAGCCAAGATATTCGGGCGGATACGCAGTATTTT.

This clonotype was seen a few times. V is TRBV12-3 or TRBV12-4 and J is TRBJ1-1; 9 bases fit TRBD1. The CDR3 is made up of 15 amino acids. Losses at the gene ends were 5 bases for V and 3 bases for J; bases not matched to a gene: 7. The CDR3, as DNA: TGTGCCAGCAGTAAAACAGGGGGCGCTGACACTGAAGCTTTCTTT. Amino acid sequence: CASSKTGGADTEAFF.

This clonotype was observed a few times. CDR3 loop: CASSLGQAYGETQYF. The CDR3 coding sequence is TGTGCCAGCAGCCTCGGACAGGCCTACGGAGAGACCCAGTACTTC. J is TRBJ2-5 and V is TRBV7-2; 7 positions agree with TRBD1. The length of the CDR3 is 15 residues. Germline V CDR1 and CDR2: SGHTA, FQGNSA. V lost 5 bases, J lost 4 bases, and 10 bases stayed unmatched.

This CDR3 reads CASSFRLLTSGPPGEQYF. CDR3 DNA sequence: TGTGCCAGCAGCTTTCGACTACTAACTAGCGGGCCTCCTGGCGAGCAGTACTTC. The rearrangement uses TRBV11-1 and TRBJ2-7; 9 bases line up with TRBD2. This CDR3 has 18 residues. The germline gives CDR1 SGHAT, CDR2 FQDESV (reference sequence). The ends lost 3 bases at V and 6 bases at J; junction bases unmatched: 18.

J is TRBJ2-7 and V is TRBV12-5, with 7 bases matching TRBD1. V shed 1 base, J shed 3 bases, and the junction held 3 bases outside the gene matches. The V gene's germline CDR1 is LGHNT and CDR2 FRNRAP. The CDR3 loop spans 14 amino acids. Here the CDR3 reads CASGLGQGDYEQYF. In nucleotides, the CDR3 is TGTGCTAGTGGTTTGGGTCAGGGGGACTACGAGCAGTACTTC.

This clonotype has a handful of counts. The chain uses TRBV9 and TRBJ2-7; D is possibly TRBD1 or TRBD2 (5 bases each). The germline V gene has CDR1 SGDLS and CDR2 YYNGEE. The CDR3 is 16 residues long. V lost 0 bases and J 1 base, leaving 14 bases between the germline ends. CDR3 in DNA: TGTGCCAGCAGCGTAGATGCGAGGGGCCATTCCTACGAGCAGTACTTC. This gives the protein CASSVDARGHSYEQYF.

At least ten counts were recorded for this clonotype. The rearrangement joins TRBV27 to TRBJ2-1, with 15 nucleotides matching TRBD2. CDR1 MNHEY and CDR2 SMNVEV come from the germline V gene (reference sequence). The CDR3 is 15 amino acids. V lost 5 bases to trimming and J lost 7 bases; unmatched junction nucleotides: 3. CDR3 in amino acids: CASSPGTSGRNEQFF. The CDR3 bases are TGTGCCAGCAGTCCCGGGACTAGCGGGAGGAATGAGCAGTTCTTC.

The chain has TRBV6-2 or TRBV6-3 and TRBJ2-1; D not certain. With 3 bases removed from V and 0 bases from J, the gap between germline ends came to 12 bases. Germline-derived CDR1 and CDR2 are MNHEY and SVGEGT. The CDR3 runs to 16 residues. CDR3 DNA sequence: TGTGCCAGCAGTTATTCTAGAGAGAACTCCTACAATGAGCAGTTCTTC. Translating it yields CASSYSRENSYNEQFF.

J is TRBJ1-2 and V is TRBV3-1; 7 bases map to TRBD1. Unmatched junction bases numbered 18, after V lost 4 bases and J lost 4 bases. This CDR3 spans 18 amino acids. Germline V gene data show CDR1 as LGHDT and CDR2 as YNNKEL (reference sequence). The CDR3 bases are TGTGCCAGCAGCCCTCCCACGACAGGGTCCCGAACCTTCTATGGCTACACCTTC. Its protein product is CASSPPTTGSRTFYGYTF.

The chain couples TRBV27 to TRBJ2-7; D remains unclear. Trimming left V 3 bases short and J 0 bases short, with 9 bases between. The CDR3 runs to 14 residues. Per the germline V gene, CDR1 is MNHEY and CDR2 is SMNVEV (reference sequence). The CDR3 reads CASSLGSSSYEQYF. DNA of the CDR3: TGTGCCAGCAGTTTGGGGTCCTCCTCCTACGAGCAGTACTTC.

This rearrangement joins TRBV20-1 to TRBJ2-7, with D possibly TRBD2 on 5 matching bases. Germline V gene lookup returns CDR1 DFQATT and CDR2 SNEGSKA (reference sequence). The V gene lost 6 bases and the J gene lost 9 bases, with 18 bases spanning the gap. The CDR3 consists of 12 residues. CDR3 protein: CSAASGAWVQYF. Here the CDR3 DNA reads TGCAGTGCGGCGAGCGGAGCGTGGGTGCAGTACTTC.

This clonotype was observed many times. V gene TRBV6-6 combines with J gene TRBJ2-2; D unresolved. The V end lost 10 bases, the J end lost 8 bases, and 14 bases lay between the germline ends. Germline V gene sequence: CDR1 MNHNY, CDR2 SVGAGI (reference sequence). The CDR3 has 12 residues. The CDR3 sequence: CAITTIRGELFF. The CDR3 region has the DNA TGTGCCATTACTACTATCAGGGGGGAGCTGTTTTTT.

The genes are TRBV7-9 and TRBJ2-7, with D perhaps TRBD1 (6 bases). Trimming left V 5 bases short and J 4 bases short, with 15 bases between. The CDR3 contains 14 residues. Germline assignment: CDR1 SEHNR and CDR2 FQNEAQ (reference sequence). The CDR3 region is CASSPDGTYYEQYF. The CDR3 DNA reads as TGTGCCAGCAGCCCAGACGGGACATATTACGAGCAGTACTTC.

V and J are TRBV6-1 and TRBJ2-7; 9 bases are shared with TRBD1. Germline-derived CDR1 and CDR2 are MNHNS and SASEGT. Trimming cost V 7 bases and J 5 bases; bases outside gene matches: 3. The CDR3 runs to 12 residues. The DNA of the CDR3 is TGTGCCAGCATCACAGGGGGCCACGAGCAGTACTTC. The encoded protein is CASITGGHEQYF.

This chain connects TRBV10-1 to TRBJ2-3; D unresolved. Germline V gene sequence: CDR1 WNHNN, CDR2 SYGVQD (reference sequence). Trimming took off 6 bases at V and 0 bases at J, with 4 bases between the two ends. This CDR3 spans 12 amino acids. The CDR3 loop is CASRFSTDTQYF. For the CDR3, the DNA is TGCGCCAGCAGGTTTAGCACAGATACGCAGTATTTT.